This entry features one T cell receptor (beta chain) sequence. Its antigen is unknown. In the original workflow: After removing out-of-frame reads, 2 million to 2.5 million distinct TCRbeta sequences remained. Here immunoSEQ multiplex PCR was the method, and the copy in TCRdb shows in-frame clones only, minus some. V, J and clone size are those of that table, while D and trimming were read from the DNA. Among just over 45,000 clones listed, around four fifths were seen once. Single viable CD3+CD4+CD8-CD45RO+ cells were sorted as the memory CD4+ T cells. The data belong to a study of memory CD4+ T cells and cytomegalovirus serostatus. Study-level information: Healthy Belgian adult donors included about 10 CMV-positive and around 25 CMV-negative people. The study's findings and limits: Suggested: most of the CMV-linked TCR signature lies in CD4+ memory cells.

The CDR3 spans 14 residues. V gave up 7 bases and J gave up 0 bases, with 12 bases separating them. CDR1 SEHNR and CDR2 FQNEAQ come from the germline V gene (reference sequence). The TCR originated in an adult in good health and CMV-seronegative. Sequenced: memory CD4+ T cells from blood. The chain links TRBV7-9 to TRBJ2-5, with D possibly matching TRBD2 (6 bases). Here the CDR3 reads CASTPGSNQETQYF. DNA of the CDR3: TGTGCCAGCACTCCCGGGAGTAACCAAGAGACCCAGTACTTC. Filled out from reference TRBV7-9 and TRBJ2-5, the complete variable domain reads DTGVSQNPRHKITKRGQNVTFRCDPISEHNRLYWYRQTLGQGPEFLTYFQNEAQLEKSRLLSDRFSAERPKGSFSTLEIQRTEQGDSAMYLCASTPGSNQETQYFGPGTRLLVL.